This record concerns one T cell receptor (beta chain) sequence. V was cut by 0 bases and J by 0 bases, with 15 bases left in between. CDR1 is DFQATT, CDR2 SNEGSKA, per germline (reference sequence). The CDR3 spans 16 residues. These data belong to a study of CD8 T cells in Susac syndrome. RNA, at about 0.5 to 1 ug, was reverse transcribed with random hexamers. Each CDR3 protein gets one entry after TCRdb re-called the immunoSEQ multiplex PCR reads with MiXCR. The sample records roughly 130,000 distinct CDR3 sequences, 85% to 95% being singletons. The TCR originated in a human donor with Susac syndrome. Sample: CD8+ T cells from PBMCs. V is TRBV20-1 and J is TRBJ2-7, with D possibly TRBD1 on 6 matching bases. In nucleotides, the CDR3 is TGCAGTGCTAGAGATCTAAACCGGACAGTCTCCTACGAGCAGTACTTC. As protein: CSARDLNRTVSYEQYF.